The present entry profiles one T cell receptor (beta chain) with its context. Trimming took 0 bases from V and 7 from J, leaving 8 bases between them. Per germline, CDR1 SGHNT and CDR2 YYREEE (reference sequence). This CDR3 spans 12 amino acids. The record originates from a study of control samples from healthy donors and cancer patients. Sequencing used immunoSEQ multiplex PCR; TCRdb keeps in-frame clones, though not all of them. The sample table sets out fewer than 250,000 clones. This TCR was recovered from a woman in her 30s in good health. Sample: blood. The V gene is TRBV5-4, the J gene TRBJ2-7; D perhaps matches TRBD2 (5 bases). CDR3 coding DNA: TGTGCCAGCAGCTTGGTCGGGGTTGAGCAGTACTTC. Protein: CASSLVGVEQYF.